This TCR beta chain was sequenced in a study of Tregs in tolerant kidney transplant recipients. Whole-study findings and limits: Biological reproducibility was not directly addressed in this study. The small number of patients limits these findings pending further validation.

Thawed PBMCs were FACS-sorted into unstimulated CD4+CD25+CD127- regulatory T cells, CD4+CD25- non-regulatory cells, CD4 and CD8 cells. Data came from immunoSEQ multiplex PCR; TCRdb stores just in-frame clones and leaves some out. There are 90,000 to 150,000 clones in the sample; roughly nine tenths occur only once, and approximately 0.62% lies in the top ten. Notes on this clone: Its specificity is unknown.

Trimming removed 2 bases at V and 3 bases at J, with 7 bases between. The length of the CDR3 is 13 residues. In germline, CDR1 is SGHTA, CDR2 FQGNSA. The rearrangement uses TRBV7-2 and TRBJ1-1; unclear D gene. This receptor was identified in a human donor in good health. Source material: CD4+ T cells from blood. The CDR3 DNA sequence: TGTGCCAGCAGCTTATCTTGGGACACTGAAGCTTTCTTT. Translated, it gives CASSLSWDTEAFF. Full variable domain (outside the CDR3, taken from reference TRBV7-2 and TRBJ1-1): GAGVSQSPSNKVTEKGKDVELRCDPISGHTALYWYRQSLGQGLEFLIYFQGNSAPDKSGLPSDRFSAERTGGSVSTLTIQRTQQEDSAVYLCASSLSWDTEAFFGQGTRLTVV.